The 23 T cell receptor beta chains listed next were all sequenced from one sample in a study of cytomegalovirus exposure and HLA in healthy donors. This PCR relied on a set of 60 Vbeta primers and 13 Jbeta primers. Sequencing used immunoSEQ multiplex PCR; TCRdb keeps in-frame clones, though not all of them. The sample shows nearly 65,000 clones, approximately 70% of them seen only once. What was sequenced was PBMCs. These receptors all stem from a man aged 50-60 years in good health and CMV-seronegative.

This chain links TRBV27 with TRBJ1-2; D gene uncertain. Trimming pared 8 bases from V and 8 bases from J, leaving 12 bases between. The CDR3 runs 11 residues. Germline V gene lookup returns CDR1 MNHEY and CDR2 SMNVEV (reference sequence). The CDR3 sequence: CASRRAGGYTF. The DNA for the CDR3 is TGTGCCAGCCGGAGGGCGGGAGGCTACACCTTC.

This chain links TRBV2 with TRBJ1-3, with 10 bases lining up with TRBD1. This CDR3 contains 15 residues. CDR1 is SNHLY, CDR2 FYNNEI, per germline. The V segment lost 4 bases and the J segment 2 bases; nucleotides outside the gene matches: 2. CDR3 residues: CASSVGTGAGNTIYF. In DNA, the CDR3 is TGTGCCAGCAGTGTGGGGACAGGGGCTGGAAACACCATATATTTT.

V and J are TRBV5-1 and TRBJ1-2, with TRBD1 matching over 7 bases. The CDR3 has 12 residues. The germline V gene encodes CDR1 SGHRS and CDR2 YFSETQ. V shed 3 bases and J 6 bases; nucleotides not matched to a gene: 2. The CDR3 DNA sequence: TGCGCCAGCAGCTCGGACAGGAATGGCTACACCTTC. Its protein product is CASSSDRNGYTF.

In its sample, this clone was seen a few times. Different DNA sequences within this sample yield the same CDR3. The V and J genes are TRBV11-2 and TRBJ2-2, with D perhaps TRBD1 (5 bases). The CDR3 loop spans 14 amino acids. Germline lookup yields CDR1 SGHAT and CDR2 FQNNGV. Trimming took off 2 bases at V and 4 bases at J, with 8 bases between the two ends. DNA of the CDR3: TGTGCCAGCAGCTTAAGTCAGGGCACCGGGGAGCTGTTTTTT. Protein product: CASSLSQGTGELFF.

The gene calls are TRBV5-4 and TRBJ2-2; no reliable D call. V gave up 4 bases and J gave up 6 bases, with 16 bases separating them. Germline V lookup: CDR1 SGHNT, CDR2 YYREEE (reference sequence). The CDR3 has 15 amino acids. The CDR3 here is CASSVSGGSSGELFF. The CDR3 DNA reads as TGTGCCAGCAGCGTCTCCGGCGGATCGTCCGGGGAGCTGTTTTTT.

V is TRBV7-6 and J is TRBJ2-7, with D maybe TRBD1 (5 bases). CDR1 is SGHVS and CDR2 is FNYEAQ in the germline V gene. Trimming pared 5 bases from V and 9 bases from J, leaving 26 bases between. The CDR3 consists of 16 residues. This chain's CDR3 is CASSGRVGAVEIGQYF. DNA of the CDR3: TGTGCCAGCAGCGGCAGGGTAGGGGCGGTTGAGATCGGGCAGTACTTC.

The genes are TRBV7-9 and TRBJ2-3, with D maybe TRBD1 (6 bases). Between the trimmed V and J ends, which lost 5 bases and 3 bases, there was a span of 18 bases. The germline CDR1 and CDR2 sequences are SEHNR and FQNEAQ (reference sequence). The CDR3 spans 16 residues. CDR3 in amino acids: CASSEPQGIATDTQYF. In DNA, the CDR3 is TGTGCCAGCAGCGAGCCTCAGGGGATCGCGACAGATACGCAGTATTTT.

This chain joins TRBV6-5 and TRBJ1-2; TRBD1 matches 8 bases. The CDR3 length is 13 residues. The V gene end was trimmed by 5 bases and the J gene end by 7 bases; junction bases not matched to a gene: 6. Germline CDR1 MNHEY, CDR2 SVGAGI. CDR3 residues: CASSRGQGAGYTF. In DNA, the CDR3 is TGTGCCAGCAGTCGTGGACAGGGTGCTGGCTACACCTTC.

The gene calls are TRBV7-2 and TRBJ1-5; TRBD1 aligns across 7 bases. Unmatched junction bases numbered 10, after V lost 1 base and J lost 7 bases. The CDR3 totals 16 residues. The germline V gene encodes CDR1 SGHTA and CDR2 FQGNSA. The DNA for the CDR3 is TGTGCCAGCAGCTTAGATTCGACAGGGCGGTGGCAGCCCCAGCATTTT. Amino acids: CASSLDSTGRWQPQHF.

A remark on this clone: Mismatch with germline at one junction end may stem from a read error. The chain combines TRBV7-9 with TRBJ1-4; D might be TRBD1 (6 bases). This CDR3 is built from 16 residues. Germline lookup yields CDR1 SEHNR and CDR2 FQNEAQ (reference sequence). The CDR3 is CSSSLRGLGAQEKLFF. For the CDR3, the DNA is TGTTCCAGCAGCCTCAGGGGTCTGGGGGCTCAAGAAAAACTGTTTTTT. Complete variable domain (other parts from reference TRBV7-9 and TRBJ1-4): DTGVSQNPRHKITKRGQNVTFRCDPISEHNRLYWYRQTLGQGPEFLTYFQNEAQLEKSRLLSDRFSAERPKGSFSTLEIQRTEQGDSAMYLCSSSLRGLGAQEKLFFGSGTQLSVL.

The rearrangement uses TRBV5-1 and TRBJ2-5, with TRBD2 identical over 12 bases. Germline values: CDR1 SGHRS, CDR2 YFSETQ. CDR3 length: 18 amino acids. With V trimmed by 0 bases and J by 1 base, 7 bases remained unmatched. CDR3 region: CASSLAASGGAGQETQYF. The CDR3 DNA reads as TGCGCCAGCAGCTTGGCGGCTAGCGGGGGGGCGGGCCAAGAGACCCAGTACTTC.

Remarks on this clone: This same CDR3 is encoded by further DNA sequences in the sample. The chain recombines TRBV30 with TRBJ1-1; weak D call: TRBD1 (5 bases). Trimming cost V 2 bases and J 3 bases, with 22 bases left between them. Germline CDR1 and CDR2: GTSNPN and SVGIG (reference sequence). The CDR3 contains 17 residues. In DNA, the CDR3 is TGTGCCTGGAGTCCCCCCAAAAAGACAGACCTTGACACTGAAGCTTTCTTT. This gives the protein CAWSPPKKTDLDTEAFF.

V gene TRBV4-1 combines with J gene TRBJ1-2; 7 bases map to TRBD1. The CDR3 is 15 residues long. With V trimmed by 3 bases and J by 0 bases, 4 bases remained unmatched. The germline CDR1 and CDR2 sequences are MGHRA and YSYEKL. The CDR3 DNA is TGCGCCAGCAGCCAGGGGACAGCGTCTAACTATGGCTACACCTTC. This encodes CASSQGTASNYGYTF.

This sequence joins TRBV5-6 and TRBJ2-7; maybe TRBD1 (5 bases). Germline-derived CDR1 and CDR2 are SGHDT and YYEEEE. V was clipped by 0 bases and J by 5 bases, with 12 bases between them. There are 14 residues in the CDR3. The CDR3: CASSLEAGKDEQYF. The CDR3, as DNA: TGTGCCAGCAGCTTGGAGGCAGGGAAGGACGAGCAGTACTTC.

On this clone itself: Other DNA sequences from this sample encode an identical CDR3 as well. This CDR3 is CASSPGTEAFF. Written as DNA, the CDR3 is TGTGCCAGCAGCCCGGGCACTGAAGCTTTCTTT. The chain employs TRBV25-1 and TRBJ1-1; D is unresolved. The CDR3 runs to 11 residues. Germline V lookup: CDR1 MGHDK, CDR2 SYGVNS. Trimming pared 6 bases from V and 4 bases from J, leaving 6 bases between.

The CDR3 DNA reads as TGTGCCAGCAGTGACTCGCAGGGTTATGGCTCCTACGAGCAGTACTTC. Translated, it gives CASSDSQGYGSYEQYF. J is TRBJ2-7 and V is TRBV6-4; weak D call: TRBD1 (5 bases). V was clipped by 0 bases and J by 0 bases, with 12 bases between them. This CDR3 has 16 residues. The V gene's germline CDR1 is MRHNA and CDR2 SNTAGT.

Regarding this clone: At one end the junction does not follow the germline gene, possibly because of a read error. This chain links TRBV7-7 with TRBJ2-3; 10 bases line up with TRBD2. Per the germline V gene, CDR1 is SSHAT and CDR2 is FNYEAQ (reference sequence). The CDR3 covers 15 residues. For the CDR3, the DNA is TGTGCTAGCAGCCCCCGACTAGCGGGTTCCGATACGCAGTATTTT. It specifies CASSPRLAGSDTQYF.

The chain uses TRBV11-3 and TRBJ2-3; TRBD2 is a possible D gene (6 bases). This CDR3 has 15 amino acids. CDR1 SGHNT and CDR2 YENEEA come from the germline V gene. Trimming removed 5 bases from V and 4 bases from J, with 16 bases in between. The CDR3 DNA sequence: TGTGCCAGCAGCCGAGGCAGCTCGGGAGCAGATACGCAGTATTTT. The encoded protein is CASSRGSSGADTQYF.

This chain connects TRBV30 to TRBJ1-5, with D perhaps matching TRBD1 (5 bases). The CDR3 is 14 amino acids. Trimming left V 0 bases short and J 2 bases short, with 8 bases between. Germline loops: CDR1 GTSNPN, CDR2 SVGIG (reference sequence). Here the CDR3 DNA reads TGTGCCTGGAGTGTCAGCAGGGGCAATCAGCCCCAGCATTTT. Its protein product is CAWSVSRGNQPQHF.

The J gene is TRBJ1-3, the V gene TRBV2; 7 nucleotides agree with TRBD1. Germline V CDR1 and CDR2: SNHLY, FYNNEI. The CDR3 extends over 12 amino acids. Germline trimming cut 10 bases from V and 1 base from J; bases unmatched to any gene: 1. The CDR3 spells CATGGSGNTIYF. The CDR3 nucleotides are TGTGCCACAGGGGGATCTGGAAACACCATATATTTT.

V gene TRBV6-5 combines with J gene TRBJ2-5; 9 bases align to TRBD1. The J call may be in error: the DNA end matches TRBJ2-7 better. Looked up from germline, CDR1 is MNHEY and CDR2 is SVGAGI. This CDR3 is built from 15 residues. The CDR3 reads CASSNPRDRAYEQYF. The CDR3 bases are TGTGCCAGCAGTAACCCGCGGGACAGGGCCTACGAGCAGTACTTC.

This clone was seen just once. V usage is TRBV7-9 and J usage is TRBJ2-2; D ambiguous. Germline values: CDR1 SEHNR, CDR2 FQNEAQ (reference sequence). The length of the CDR3 is 13 residues. Between the trimmed V and J ends, which lost 1 base and 4 bases, there was a span of 4 bases. In DNA form, the CDR3 reads TGTGCCAGCAGCTTAGACAGCACCGGGGAGCTGTTTTTT. This gives the protein CASSLDSTGELFF.

V is TRBV5-4 and J is TRBJ1-2, with D perhaps TRBD1 (6 bases). The CDR3 spans 15 residues. Trimming stripped 7 bases from V and 6 bases from J, with 22 bases between. CDR1 SGHNT and CDR2 YYREEE come from the germline V gene (reference sequence). The CDR3, as DNA: TGTGCCAGCCGGAGCTCCAGGGGTGGGGAGAATGGCTACACCTTC. Translation: CASRSSRGGENGYTF.